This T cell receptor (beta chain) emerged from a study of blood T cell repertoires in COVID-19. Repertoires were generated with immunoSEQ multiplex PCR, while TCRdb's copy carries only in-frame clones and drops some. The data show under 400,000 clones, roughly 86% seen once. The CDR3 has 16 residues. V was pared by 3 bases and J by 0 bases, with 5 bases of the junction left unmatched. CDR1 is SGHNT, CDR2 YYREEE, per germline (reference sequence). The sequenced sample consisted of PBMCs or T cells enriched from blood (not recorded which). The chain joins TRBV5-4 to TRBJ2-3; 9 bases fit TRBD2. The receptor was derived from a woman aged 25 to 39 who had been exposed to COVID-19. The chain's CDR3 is CASSSLAGDSTDTQYF. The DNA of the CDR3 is TGTGCCAGCAGCTCGTTAGCGGGAGACAGCACAGATACGCAGTATTTT.